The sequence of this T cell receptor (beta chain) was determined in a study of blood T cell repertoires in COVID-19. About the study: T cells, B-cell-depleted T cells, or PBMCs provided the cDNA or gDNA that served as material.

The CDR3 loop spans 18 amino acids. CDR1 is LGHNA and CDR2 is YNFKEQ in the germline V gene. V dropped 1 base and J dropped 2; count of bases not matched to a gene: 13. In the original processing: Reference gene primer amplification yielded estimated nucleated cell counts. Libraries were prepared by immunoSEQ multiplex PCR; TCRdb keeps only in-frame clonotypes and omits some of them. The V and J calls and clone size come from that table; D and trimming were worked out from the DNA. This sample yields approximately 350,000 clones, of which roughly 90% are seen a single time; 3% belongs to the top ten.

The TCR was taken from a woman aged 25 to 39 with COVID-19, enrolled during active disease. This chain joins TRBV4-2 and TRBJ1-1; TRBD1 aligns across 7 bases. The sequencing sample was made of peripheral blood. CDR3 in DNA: TGTGCCAGCAGCCAAGCCGCACAGACAGGGCCGTCAAACACTGAAGCTTTCTTT. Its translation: CASSQAAQTGPSNTEAFF.